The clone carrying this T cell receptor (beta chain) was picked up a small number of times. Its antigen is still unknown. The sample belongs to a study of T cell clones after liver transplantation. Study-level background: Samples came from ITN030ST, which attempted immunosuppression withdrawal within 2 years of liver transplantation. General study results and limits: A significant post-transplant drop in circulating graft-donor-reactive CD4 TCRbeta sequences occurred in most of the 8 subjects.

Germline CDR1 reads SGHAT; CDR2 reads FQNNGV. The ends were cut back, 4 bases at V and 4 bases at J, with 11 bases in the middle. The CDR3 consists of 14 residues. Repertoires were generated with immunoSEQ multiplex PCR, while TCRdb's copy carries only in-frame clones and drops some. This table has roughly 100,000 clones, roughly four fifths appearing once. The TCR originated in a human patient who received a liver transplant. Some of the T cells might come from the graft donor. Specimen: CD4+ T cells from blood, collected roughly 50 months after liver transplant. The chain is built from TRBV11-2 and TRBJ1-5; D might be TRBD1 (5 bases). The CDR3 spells CASSSQGLNQPQHF. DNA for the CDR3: TGTGCCAGCAGCTCCCAGGGATTGAATCAGCCCCAGCATTTT.